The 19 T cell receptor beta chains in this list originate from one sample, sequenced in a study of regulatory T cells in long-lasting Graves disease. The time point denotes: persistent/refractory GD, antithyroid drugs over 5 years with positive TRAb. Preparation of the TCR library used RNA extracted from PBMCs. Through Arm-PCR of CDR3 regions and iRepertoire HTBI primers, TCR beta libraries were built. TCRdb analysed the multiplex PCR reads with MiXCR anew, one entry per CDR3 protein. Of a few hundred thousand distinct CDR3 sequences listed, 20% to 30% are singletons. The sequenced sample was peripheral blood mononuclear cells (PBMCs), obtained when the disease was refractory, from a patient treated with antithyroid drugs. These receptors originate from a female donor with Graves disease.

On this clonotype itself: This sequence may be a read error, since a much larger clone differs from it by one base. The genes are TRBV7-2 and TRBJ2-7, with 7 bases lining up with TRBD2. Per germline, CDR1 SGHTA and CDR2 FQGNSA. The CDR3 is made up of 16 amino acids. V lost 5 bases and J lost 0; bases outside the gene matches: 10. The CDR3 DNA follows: TGTGCCAGCAGCGGGCCGACTGGCGGGAGCTCCTACGAGCAGTACTTC. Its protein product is CASSGPTGGSSYEQYF.

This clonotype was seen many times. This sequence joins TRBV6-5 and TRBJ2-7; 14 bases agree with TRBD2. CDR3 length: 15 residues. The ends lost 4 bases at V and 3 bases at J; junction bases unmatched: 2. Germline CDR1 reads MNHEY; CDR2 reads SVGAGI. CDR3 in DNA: TGTGCCAGCAGTTCGGGACTAGCGGGAGTCTACGAGCAGTACTTC. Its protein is CASSSGLAGVYEQYF.

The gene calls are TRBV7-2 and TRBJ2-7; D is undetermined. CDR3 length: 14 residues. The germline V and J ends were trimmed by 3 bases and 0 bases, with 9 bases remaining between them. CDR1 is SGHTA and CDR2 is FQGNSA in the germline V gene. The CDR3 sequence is CASSLSTSSYEQYF. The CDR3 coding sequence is TGTGCCAGCAGCTTGTCCACCAGCTCCTACGAGCAGTACTTC.

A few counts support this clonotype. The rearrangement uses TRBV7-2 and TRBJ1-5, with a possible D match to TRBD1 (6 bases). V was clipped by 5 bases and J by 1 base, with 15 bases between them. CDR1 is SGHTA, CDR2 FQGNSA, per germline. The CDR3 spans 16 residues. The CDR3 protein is CASSPSGTSSNQPQHF. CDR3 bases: TGTGCCAGCAGCCCAAGTGGGACATCCAGCAATCAGCCCCAGCATTTT.

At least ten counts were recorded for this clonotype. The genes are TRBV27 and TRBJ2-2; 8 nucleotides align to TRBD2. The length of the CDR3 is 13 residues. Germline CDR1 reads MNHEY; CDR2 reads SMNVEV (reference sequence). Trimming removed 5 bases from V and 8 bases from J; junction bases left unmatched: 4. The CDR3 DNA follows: TGTGCCAGCAGTCTCGGGGGGGTGGGGGAGCTGTTTTTT. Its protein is CASSLGGVGELFF.

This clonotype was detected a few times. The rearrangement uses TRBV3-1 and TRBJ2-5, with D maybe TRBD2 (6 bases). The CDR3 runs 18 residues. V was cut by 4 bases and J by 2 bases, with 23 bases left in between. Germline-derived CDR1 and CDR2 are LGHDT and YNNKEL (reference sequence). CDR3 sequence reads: CASSRDQPGLQRQETQYF. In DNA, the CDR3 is TGTGCCAGCAGCCGAGACCAACCGGGACTCCAAAGGCAAGAGACCCAGTACTTC.

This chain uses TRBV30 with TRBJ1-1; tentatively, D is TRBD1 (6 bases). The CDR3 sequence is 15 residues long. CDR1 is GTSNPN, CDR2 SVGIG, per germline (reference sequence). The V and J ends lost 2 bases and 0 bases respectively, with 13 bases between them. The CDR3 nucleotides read TGTGCCTGGAGTTTGTATACAGGGATGAACACTGAAGCTTTCTTT. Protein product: CAWSLYTGMNTEAFF.

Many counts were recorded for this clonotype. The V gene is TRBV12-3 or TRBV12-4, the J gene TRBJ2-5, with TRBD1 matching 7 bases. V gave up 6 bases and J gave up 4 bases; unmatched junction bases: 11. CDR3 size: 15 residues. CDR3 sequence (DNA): TGTGCCAGCAGCTTGACAGGGCCCGTCATAGAGACCCAGTACTTC. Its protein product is CASSLTGPVIETQYF.

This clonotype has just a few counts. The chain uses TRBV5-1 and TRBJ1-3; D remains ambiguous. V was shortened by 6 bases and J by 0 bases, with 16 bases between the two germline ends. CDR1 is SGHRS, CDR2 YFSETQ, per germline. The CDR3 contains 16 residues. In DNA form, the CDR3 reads TGCGCCAGCAATTTCGGTGGCTTAAGCTCTGGAAACACCATATATTTT. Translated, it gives CASNFGGLSSGNTIYF.

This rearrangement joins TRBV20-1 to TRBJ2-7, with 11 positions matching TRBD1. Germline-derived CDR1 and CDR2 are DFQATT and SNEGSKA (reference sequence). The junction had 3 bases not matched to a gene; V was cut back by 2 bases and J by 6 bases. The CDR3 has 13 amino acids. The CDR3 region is CSARRTGGSEQYF. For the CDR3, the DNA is TGCAGTGCTAGACGGACAGGGGGCTCCGAGCAGTACTTC.

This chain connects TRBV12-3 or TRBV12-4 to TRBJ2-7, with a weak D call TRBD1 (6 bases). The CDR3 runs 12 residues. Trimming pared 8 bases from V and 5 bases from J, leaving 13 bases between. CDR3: CASGNRVNEQYF. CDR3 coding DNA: TGTGCCAGCGGAAACAGGGTAAACGAGCAGTACTTC.

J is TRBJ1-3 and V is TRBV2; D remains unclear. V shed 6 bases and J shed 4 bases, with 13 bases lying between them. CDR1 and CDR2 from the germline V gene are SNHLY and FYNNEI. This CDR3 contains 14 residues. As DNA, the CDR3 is TGTGCCAGCAGCTTGCAAGTCCTCGGAAACACCATATATTTT. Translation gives CASSLQVLGNTIYF.

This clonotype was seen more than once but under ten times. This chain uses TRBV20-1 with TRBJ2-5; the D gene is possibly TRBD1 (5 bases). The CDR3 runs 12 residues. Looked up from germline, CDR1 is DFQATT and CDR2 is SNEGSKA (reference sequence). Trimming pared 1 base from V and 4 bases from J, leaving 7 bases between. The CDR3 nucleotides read TGCAGTGCTAGAGCCCAGGGAGAGACCCAGTACTTC. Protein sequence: CSARAQGETQYF.

Here the CDR3 DNA reads TGTGCCAGCAGTACCGGGACTCGCACAGATACGCAGTATTTT. Its translation: CASSTGTRTDTQYF. V usage is TRBV2 and J usage is TRBJ2-3, with D possibly matching TRBD2 (6 bases). In germline, CDR1 is SNHLY, CDR2 FYNNEI. The CDR3 extends over 14 amino acids. V was clipped by 5 bases and J by 1 base, with 10 bases between them.

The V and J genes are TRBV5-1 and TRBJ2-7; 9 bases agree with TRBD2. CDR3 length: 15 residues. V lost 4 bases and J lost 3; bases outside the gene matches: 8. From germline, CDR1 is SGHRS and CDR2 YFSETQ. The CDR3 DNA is TGCGCCAGCAGCCAAACTAGCGGGTCCTACTACGAGCAGTACTTC. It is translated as CASSQTSGSYYEQYF.

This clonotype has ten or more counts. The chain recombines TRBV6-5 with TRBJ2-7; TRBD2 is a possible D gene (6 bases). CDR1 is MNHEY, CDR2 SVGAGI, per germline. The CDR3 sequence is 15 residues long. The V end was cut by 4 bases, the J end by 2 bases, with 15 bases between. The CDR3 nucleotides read TGTGCCAGCAGTTCCTACCTAGCGCAGACCTACGAGCAGTACTTC. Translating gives CASSSYLAQTYEQYF.

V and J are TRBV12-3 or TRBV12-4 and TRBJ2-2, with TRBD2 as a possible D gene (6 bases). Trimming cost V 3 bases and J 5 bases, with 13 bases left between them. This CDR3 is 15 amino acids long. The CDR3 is CASSLGVSGTGELFF. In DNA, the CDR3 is TGTGCCAGCAGTTTGGGTGTTAGCGGTACCGGGGAGCTGTTTTTT.

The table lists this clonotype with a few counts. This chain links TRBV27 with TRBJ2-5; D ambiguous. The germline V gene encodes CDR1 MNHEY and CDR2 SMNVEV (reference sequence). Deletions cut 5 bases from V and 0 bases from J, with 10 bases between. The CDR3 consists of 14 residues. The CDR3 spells CASSKNRYQETQYF. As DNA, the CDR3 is TGTGCCAGCAGTAAAAATAGGTACCAAGAGACCCAGTACTTC.

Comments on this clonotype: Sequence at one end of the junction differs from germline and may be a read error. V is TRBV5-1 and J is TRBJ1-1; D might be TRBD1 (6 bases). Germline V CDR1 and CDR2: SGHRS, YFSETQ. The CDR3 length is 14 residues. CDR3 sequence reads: CVSSDQTGRTEAFF. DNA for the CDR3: TGCGTCAGCAGCGATCAAACAGGGCGCACTGAAGCTTTCTTT.